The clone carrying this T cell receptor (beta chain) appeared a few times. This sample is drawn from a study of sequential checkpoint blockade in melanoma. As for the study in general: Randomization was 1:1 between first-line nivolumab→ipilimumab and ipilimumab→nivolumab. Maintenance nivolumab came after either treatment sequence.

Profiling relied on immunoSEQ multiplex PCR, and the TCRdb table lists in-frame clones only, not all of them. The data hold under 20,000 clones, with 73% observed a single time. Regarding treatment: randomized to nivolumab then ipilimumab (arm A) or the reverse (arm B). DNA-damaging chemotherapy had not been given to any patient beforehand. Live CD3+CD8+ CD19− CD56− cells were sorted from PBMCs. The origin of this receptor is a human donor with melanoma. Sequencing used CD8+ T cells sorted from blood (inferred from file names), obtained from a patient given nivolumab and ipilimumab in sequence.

CDR3 bases: TGTGCCAGCAGCCACGGGGGGGCCGGCTACGAGCAGTACTTC. As protein: CASSHGGAGYEQYF. The chain joins TRBV13 to TRBJ2-7, with 8 bases aligning to TRBD2. The CDR3 is 14 residues long. V was clipped by 5 bases and J by 3 bases; unmatched bases: 6. Germline loops: CDR1 PRHDT, CDR2 FYEKMQ (reference sequence).